A selection of T cell receptor beta chains follows, all from one sample in a study of PD-1 blockade in classical Hodgkin lymphoma. The assay was immunoSEQ multiplex PCR, and TCRdb's table has in-frame clones only and misses some. The sample records fewer than 20,000 clones, 90% being singletons. Sequencing was done on a sample of peripheral blood mononuclear cells (PBMCs). These receptors all come from a human donor with classical Hodgkin lymphoma. Each CDR3 is given with its conserved first and last residue. The D gene is left open where the match is weak. Not all rows give a size; the values are once, few, many and, for expanded clones, a class.

CAISVLAGAWQYF	TGTGCCATCAGCGTACTAGCGGGGGCTTGGCAGTACTTC	TRBD2	TRBV10-3	TRBJ2-7	-
CASSNRGLSTDTQYF	TGTGCCAGCAGCAACAGGGGCCTTAGCACAGATACGCAGTATTTT	TRBD1	TRBV6-5	TRBJ2-3	-
CSAPSSGRYNEQFF	TGCAGCGCCCCGTCTAGCGGAAGATACAATGAGCAGTTCTTC	TRBD2	TRBV29-1	TRBJ2-1	-
CASSLVQGVEDQPQHF	TGTGCCAGCAGCTTGGTCCAGGGGGTAGAGGATCAGCCCCAGCATTTT	TRBD1	TRBV5-8	TRBJ1-5	-
CASSEVGTGKLFF	TGTGCCAGCAGTGAGGTCGGAACGGGAAAACTGTTTTTT	-	TRBV2	TRBJ1-4	once
CASSLEIGSEQYF	TGTGCCAGCAGCTTAGAGATTGGGTCCGAGCAGTACTTC	-	TRBV7-9	TRBJ2-7	-
CASSYLGQATDTQYF	TGTGCCAGCAGTTACCTGGGACAGGCGACAGATACGCAGTATTTT	TRBD1	TRBV6-5	TRBJ2-3	-
CAISGGLRSSYEQYF	TGTGCCATCAGTGGTGGATTGCGGAGCTCCTACGAGCAGTACTTC	-	TRBV10-3	TRBJ2-7	few
CASSKDRDRGNTEAFF	TGTGCCAGCAGCAAAGATCGGGACAGGGGGAACACTGAAGCTTTCTTT	-	TRBV21-1	TRBJ1-1	-
CSVAESSYNSPLHF	TGCAGCGTTGCGGAGAGCTCCTATAATTCACCCCTCCACTTT	-	TRBV29-1	TRBJ1-6	-
CASSLGLAGENTQYF	TGTGCCAGCAGTTTGGGACTAGCGGGAGAGAATACGCAGTATTTT	TRBD2	TRBV28	TRBJ2-3	-
CAIRDREGPYEQYF	TGTGCCATCAGGGACAGGGAAGGCCCCTACGAGCAGTACTTC	TRBD1	TRBV10-3	TRBJ2-7	-
CAWNRRTRGVGEQYF	TGTGCCTGGAATCGCCGCACGCGGGGAGTCGGGGAGCAGTACTTC	-	TRBV30	TRBJ2-7	-
CASSVDPTGYEQYF	TGTGCCAGCAGCGTAGACCCAACGGGCTACGAGCAGTACTTC	-	TRBV9	TRBJ2-7	once
CASSLDQATSGSATGELFF	TGTGCCAGCAGCTTAGATCAGGCCACGAGCGGGAGCGCCACCGGGGAGCTGTTTTTT	TRBD2	TRBV11-3	TRBJ2-2	-
CAISGTSNTGELFF	TGTGCCATCAGTGGCACTTCGAACACCGGGGAGCTGTTTTTT	-	TRBV10-3	TRBJ2-2	-
CASSLAGQIQETQYF	TGTGCCAGCAGCTTAGCAGGGCAGATCCAAGAGACCCAGTACTTC	-	TRBV7-6	TRBJ2-5	-
CASSGLGTGVNYGYTF	TGTGCCAGCAGCGGCTTGGGGACAGGGGTTAACTATGGCTACACCTTC	TRBD1	TRBV9	TRBJ1-2	medium-sized
CASSERTGGGTEAFF	TGTGCCAGCAGTGAACGGACAGGCGGAGGCACTGAAGCTTTCTTT	TRBD1	TRBV25-1	TRBJ1-1	-
CASGPGAPLYEQYF	TGCGCCAGCGGACCAGGGGCTCCACTCTACGAGCAGTACTTC	-	TRBV5-1	TRBJ2-7	-
CASMGGGNEQFF	TGTGCCAGCATGGGAGGGGGCAATGAGCAGTTCTTC	-	TRBV2	TRBJ2-1	-
CAWSVQWTTGELFF	TGTGCCTGGAGTGTACAGTGGACCACCGGGGAGCTGTTTTTT	-	TRBV30	TRBJ2-2	-
CAWSPRGRQPQHF	TGTGCCTGGAGTCCGCGGGGTCGACAGCCCCAGCATTTT	-	TRBV30	TRBJ1-5	-
CASSFRTARNNQGGNTIYF	TGTGCCAGTAGTTTTCGGACAGCGCGAAACAACCAGGGCGGGAACACCATATATTTT	-	TRBV19	TRBJ1-3	-
CASSFGGEAFF	TGTGCCAGCAGCTTCGGCGGCGAAGCTTTCTTT	-	TRBV5-4	TRBJ1-1	once
CASSPDSYEQYF	TGTGCCAGCAGCCCGGACAGCTACGAGCAGTACTTC	-	TRBV11-2	TRBJ2-7	-
CAISESGTTLTEQYF	TGTGCCATCAGTGAATCCGGGACTACCCTTACCGAGCAGTACTTC	TRBD2	TRBV10-3	TRBJ2-7	-
CASSFGATQPQHF	TGTGCCAGCAGTTTTGGGGCGACGCAGCCCCAGCATTTT	-	TRBV6-5	TRBJ1-5	-
CASALGGQETQYF	TGTGCTAGTGCCCTCGGGGGTCAAGAGACCCAGTACTTC	-	TRBV12-5	TRBJ2-5	-
CASSYAGQVNEQYF	TGTGCCAGCAGTTACGCGGGACAGGTCAACGAGCAGTACTTC	TRBD1	TRBV6-5	TRBJ2-7	-
CASSQDPRLPLSYEQYF	TGCGCCAGCAGCCAAGACCCCCGCCTACCCCTCTCCTACGAGCAGTACTTC	-	TRBV4-1	TRBJ2-7	-
CASSVIEGGSHSVYNEQFF	TGTGCCAGCAGCGTAATCGAGGGCGGCTCCCATAGCGTGTACAATGAGCAGTTCTTC	-	TRBV9	TRBJ2-1	-
CASSQPGGSGANVLTF	TGCGCCAGCAGCCAACCTGGCGGCTCTGGGGCCAACGTCCTGACTTTC	-	TRBV4-1	TRBJ2-6	-
CASSVEVGGETQYF	TGTGCCAGCAGCGTAGAGGTGGGCGGGGAGACCCAGTACTTC	-	TRBV9	TRBJ2-5	-
CASSPGSLNQPQHF	TGCGCCAGCAGCCCAGGGAGCTTGAATCAGCCCCAGCATTTT	-	TRBV5-1	TRBJ1-5	few
CASSQDYWGTGTDTQYF	TGCGCCAGCAGCCAAGATTATTGGGGCACCGGGACAGATACGCAGTATTTT	-	TRBV4-1	TRBJ2-3	-
CASSGLDPANTGELFF	TGTGCCAGCAGTGGTCTGGACCCCGCGAACACCGGGGAGCTGTTTTTT	-	TRBV25-1	TRBJ2-2	-
CASREQEFSGNTIYF	TGCGCCAGCAGAGAACAGGAGTTCTCTGGAAACACCATATATTTT	-	TRBV10-2	TRBJ1-3	-
CASSDPGQGRLVGYTF	TGTGCCAGCAGCGATCCCGGACAGGGGAGACTCGTTGGCTACACCTTC	TRBD1	TRBV11-2	TRBJ1-2	-
CASSPGDSHTDTQYF	TGTGCCAGCAGCCCCGGGGACTCCCACACAGATACGCAGTATTTT	-	TRBV6-6	TRBJ2-3	-
CASSLTGYDEQFF	TGCGCCAGCAGCTTGACAGGGTACGATGAGCAGTTCTTC	-	TRBV5-1	TRBJ2-1	-
CASAEQGGNGEKLFF	TGCGCCAGCGCCGAACAGGGGGGGAATGGAGAAAAACTGTTTTTT	TRBD1	TRBV5-1	TRBJ1-4	-
CASSDSVGLAGHEQFF	TGTGCCAGCAGCGACTCTGTCGGACTAGCGGGACATGAGCAGTTCTTC	TRBD2	TRBV6-4	TRBJ2-1	-
CASRPQGEAPQHF	TGTGCCAGCAGGCCCCAGGGGGAAGCGCCCCAGCATTTT	TRBD1	TRBV6-5	TRBJ1-5	-
CASPTGNTEAFF	TGTGCCAGCCCGACAGGAAACACTGAAGCTTTCTTT	-	TRBV6-8	TRBJ1-1	-
CASRQQGHEQYF	TGTGCCAGTAGACAACAGGGCCACGAGCAGTACTTC	-	TRBV19	TRBJ2-7	-
CAWSDRGRLPTYGYTF	TGTGCCTGGAGTGACCGGGGTAGGCTTCCCACCTATGGCTACACCTTC	-	TRBV30	TRBJ1-2	-
CASSPRASGSTYEQYF	TGTGCCAGCAGCCCCAGGGCTAGCGGGAGTACCTACGAGCAGTACTTC	TRBD2	TRBV9	TRBJ2-7	-
CASSTGQGVETQYF	TGCGCCAGCAGCACCGGACAGGGCGTCGAGACCCAGTACTTC	TRBD1	TRBV10-1	TRBJ2-5	-
CASSLAGLAGYEQYF	TGTGCCAGCAGCTTAGCCGGACTAGCGGGCTACGAGCAGTACTTC	TRBD2	TRBV7-2	TRBJ2-7	-
CASRARGLSVEQYF	TGTGCCAGCAGGGCCCGGGGGCTTAGCGTCGAGCAGTACTTC	-	TRBV6-5	TRBJ2-7	few
CASSQDPPHPTKDTQYF	TGCGCCAGCAGCCAAGACCCACCCCACCCGACGAAAGATACGCAGTATTTT	-	TRBV4-1	TRBJ2-3	-